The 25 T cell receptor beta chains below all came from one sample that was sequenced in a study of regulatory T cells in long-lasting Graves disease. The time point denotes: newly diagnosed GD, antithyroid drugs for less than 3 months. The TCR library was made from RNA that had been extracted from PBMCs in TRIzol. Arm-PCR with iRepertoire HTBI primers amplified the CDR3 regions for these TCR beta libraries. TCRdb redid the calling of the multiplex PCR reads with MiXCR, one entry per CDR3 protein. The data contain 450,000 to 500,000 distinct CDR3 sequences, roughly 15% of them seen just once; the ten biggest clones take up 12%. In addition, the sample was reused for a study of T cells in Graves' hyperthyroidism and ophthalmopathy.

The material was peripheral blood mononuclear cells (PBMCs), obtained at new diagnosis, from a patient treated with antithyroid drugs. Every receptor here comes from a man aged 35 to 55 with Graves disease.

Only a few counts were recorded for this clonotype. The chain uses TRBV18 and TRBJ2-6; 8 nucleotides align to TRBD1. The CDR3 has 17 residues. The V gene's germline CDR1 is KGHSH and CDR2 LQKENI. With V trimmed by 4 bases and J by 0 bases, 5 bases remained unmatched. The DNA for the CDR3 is TGTGCCAGCTCACGTGACAGGGGTACCTCTGGGGCCAACGTCCTGACTTTC. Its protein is CASSRDRGTSGANVLTF.

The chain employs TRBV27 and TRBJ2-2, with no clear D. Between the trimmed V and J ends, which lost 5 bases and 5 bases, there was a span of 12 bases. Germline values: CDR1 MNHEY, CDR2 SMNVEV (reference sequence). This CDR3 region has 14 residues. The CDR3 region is CASSHGGGTGELFF. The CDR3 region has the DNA TGTGCCAGCAGTCACGGTGGTGGGACCGGGGAGCTGTTTTTT.

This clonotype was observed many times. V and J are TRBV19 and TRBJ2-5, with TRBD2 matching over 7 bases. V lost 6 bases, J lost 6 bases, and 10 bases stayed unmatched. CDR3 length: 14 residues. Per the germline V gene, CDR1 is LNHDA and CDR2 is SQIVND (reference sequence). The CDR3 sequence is CASSATSLRKTQYF. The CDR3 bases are TGTGCCAGTAGCGCGACTAGCTTGAGGAAGACCCAGTACTTC.

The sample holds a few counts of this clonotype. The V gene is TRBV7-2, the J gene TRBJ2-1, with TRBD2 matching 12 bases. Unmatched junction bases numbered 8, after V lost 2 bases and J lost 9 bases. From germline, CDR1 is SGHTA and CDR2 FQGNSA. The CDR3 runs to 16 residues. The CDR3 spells CASSLRLLAGGGEQFF. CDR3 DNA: TGTGCCAGCAGCTTAAGATTACTAGCGGGAGGAGGTGAGCAGTTCTTC.

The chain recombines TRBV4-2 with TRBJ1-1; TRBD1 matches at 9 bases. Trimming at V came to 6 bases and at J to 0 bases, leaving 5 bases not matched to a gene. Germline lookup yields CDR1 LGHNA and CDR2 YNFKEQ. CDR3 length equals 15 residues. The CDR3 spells CASSEGQGVNTEAFF. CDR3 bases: TGTGCCAGCAGTGAGGGACAGGGAGTGAACACTGAAGCTTTCTTT.

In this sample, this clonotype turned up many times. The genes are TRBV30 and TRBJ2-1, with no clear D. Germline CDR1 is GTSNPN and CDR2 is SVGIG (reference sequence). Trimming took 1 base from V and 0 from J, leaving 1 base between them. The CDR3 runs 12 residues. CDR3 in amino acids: CAWSASYNEQFF. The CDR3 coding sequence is TGTGCCTGGAGTGCCTCCTACAATGAGCAGTTCTTC.

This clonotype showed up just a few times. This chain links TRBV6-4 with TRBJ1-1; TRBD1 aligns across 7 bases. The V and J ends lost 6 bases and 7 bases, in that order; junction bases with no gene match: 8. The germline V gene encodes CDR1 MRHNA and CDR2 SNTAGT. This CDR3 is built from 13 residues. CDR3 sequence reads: CASRARQGSEAFF. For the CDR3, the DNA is TGTGCCAGCAGAGCCAGACAGGGTAGTGAAGCTTTCTTT.

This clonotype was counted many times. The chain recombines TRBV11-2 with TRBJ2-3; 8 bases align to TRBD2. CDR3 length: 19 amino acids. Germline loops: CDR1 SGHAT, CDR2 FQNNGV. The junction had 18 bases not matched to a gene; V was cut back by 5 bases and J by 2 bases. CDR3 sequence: CASSPRGRAGEGDTDTQYF. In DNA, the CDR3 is TGTGCCAGCAGCCCACGGGGGCGAGCGGGAGAAGGGGACACAGATACGCAGTATTTT.

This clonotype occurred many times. This CDR3 is CASSYLGTSGGSSYEQYF. CDR3 nucleotide sequence: TGTGCCAGCAGTTACTTGGGGACTAGCGGGGGGAGCTCCTACGAGCAGTACTTC. This sequence joins TRBV6-9 and TRBJ2-7, with 15 nucleotides matching TRBD2. This CDR3 has 18 residues. Germline CDR1 MNHGY, CDR2 SVAAGI. J gave up 0 bases and V 3 bases, and 6 bases lay outside the gene matches.

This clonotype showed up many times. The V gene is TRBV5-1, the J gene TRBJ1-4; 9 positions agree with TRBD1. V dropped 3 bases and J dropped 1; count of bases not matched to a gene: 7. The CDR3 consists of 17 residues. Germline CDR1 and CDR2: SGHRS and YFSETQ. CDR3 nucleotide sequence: TGCGCCAGCAGCTCAGGGACAGGGAGCAGAACTAATGAAAAACTGTTTTTT. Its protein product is CASSSGTGSRTNEKLFF. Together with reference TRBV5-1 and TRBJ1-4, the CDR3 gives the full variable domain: KAGVTQTPRYLIKTRGQQVTLSCSPISGHRSVSWYQQTPGQGLQFLFEYFSETQRNKGNFPGRFSGRQFSNSRSEMNVSTLELGDSALYLCASSSGTGSRTNEKLFFGSGTQLSVL.

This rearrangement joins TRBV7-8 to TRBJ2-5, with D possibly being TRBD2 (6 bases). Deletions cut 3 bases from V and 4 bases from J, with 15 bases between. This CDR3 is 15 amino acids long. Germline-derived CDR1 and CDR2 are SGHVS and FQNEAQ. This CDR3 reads CASSLRRGRGETQYF. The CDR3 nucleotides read TGTGCCAGCAGCTTGCGGAGGGGTAGAGGAGAGACCCAGTACTTC.

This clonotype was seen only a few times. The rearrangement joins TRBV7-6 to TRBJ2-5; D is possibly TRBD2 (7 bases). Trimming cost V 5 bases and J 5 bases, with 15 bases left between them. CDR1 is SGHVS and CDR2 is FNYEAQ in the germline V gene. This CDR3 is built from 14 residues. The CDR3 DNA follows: TGTGCCAGCAGCCCCTGGGGGGGCGGGGAGACCCAGTACTTC. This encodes CASSPWGGGETQYF.

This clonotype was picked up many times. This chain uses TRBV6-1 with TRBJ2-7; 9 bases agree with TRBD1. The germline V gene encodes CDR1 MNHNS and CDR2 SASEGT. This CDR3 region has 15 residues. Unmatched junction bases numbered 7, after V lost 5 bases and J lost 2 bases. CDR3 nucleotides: TGTGCCAGCAGTACGACAGGGGGGACTACCTACGAGCAGTACTTC. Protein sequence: CASSTTGGTTYEQYF.

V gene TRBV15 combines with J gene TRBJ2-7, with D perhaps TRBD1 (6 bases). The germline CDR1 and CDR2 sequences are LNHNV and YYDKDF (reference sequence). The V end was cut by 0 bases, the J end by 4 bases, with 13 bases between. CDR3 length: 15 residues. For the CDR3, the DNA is TGTGCCACCAGCAGAGATTTTTCAGGGGTGTACGAGCAGTACTTC. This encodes CATSRDFSGVYEQYF.

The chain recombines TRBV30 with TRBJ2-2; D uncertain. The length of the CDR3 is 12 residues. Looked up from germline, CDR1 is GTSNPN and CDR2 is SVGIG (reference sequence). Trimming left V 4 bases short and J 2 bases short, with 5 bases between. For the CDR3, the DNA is TGTGCCTGGACAGCTAACACCGGGGAGCTGTTTTTT. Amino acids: CAWTANTGELFF. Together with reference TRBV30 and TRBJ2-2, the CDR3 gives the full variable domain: SQTIHQWPATLVQPVGSPLSLECTVEGTSNPNLYWYRQAAGRGLQLLFYSVGIGQISSEVPQNLSASRPQDRQFILSSKKLLLSDSGFYLCAWTANTGELFFGEGSRLTVL.

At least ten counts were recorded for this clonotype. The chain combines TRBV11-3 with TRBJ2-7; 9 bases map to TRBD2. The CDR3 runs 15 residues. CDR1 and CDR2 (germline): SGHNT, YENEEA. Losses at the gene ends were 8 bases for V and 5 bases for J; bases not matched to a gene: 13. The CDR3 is CASLMGGRASHEQYF. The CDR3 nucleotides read TGTGCCAGCCTTATGGGCGGGAGGGCCTCACACGAGCAGTACTTC.

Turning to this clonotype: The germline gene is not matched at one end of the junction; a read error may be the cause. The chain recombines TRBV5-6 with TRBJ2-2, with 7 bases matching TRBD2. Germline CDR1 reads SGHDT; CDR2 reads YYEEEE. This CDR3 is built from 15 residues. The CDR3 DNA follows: TGTGCTAGCAGCTTGGATAGCGGGCTGGCCGGGGAGCTGTTTTTT. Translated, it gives CASSLDSGLAGELFF.

CDR3 residues: CASSQDSTEPSYEQYF. The CDR3 DNA follows: TGTGCCAGCAGCCAAGATAGCACGGAGCCCTCCTACGAGCAGTACTTC. The chain combines TRBV14 with TRBJ2-7; D is unresolved. Germline lookup yields CDR1 SGHDN and CDR2 FVKESK. This CDR3 contains 16 residues. V dropped 0 bases and J dropped 0 bases, with 12 bases sitting between them.

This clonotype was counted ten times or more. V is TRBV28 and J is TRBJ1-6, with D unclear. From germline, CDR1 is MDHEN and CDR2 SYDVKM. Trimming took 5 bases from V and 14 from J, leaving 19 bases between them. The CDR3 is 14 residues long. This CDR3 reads CASSRRPDDWALHF. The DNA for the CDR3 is TGTGCCAGCAGTCGGCGTCCGGATGATTGGGCCCTCCACTTT.

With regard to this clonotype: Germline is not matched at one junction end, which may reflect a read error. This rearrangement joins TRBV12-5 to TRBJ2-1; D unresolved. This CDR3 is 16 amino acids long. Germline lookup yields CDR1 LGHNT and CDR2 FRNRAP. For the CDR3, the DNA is TGTGCTAGTGCCATCGCGAAGAGCGCCTCCTACAGTGAGCAGTTCTTC. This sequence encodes CASAIAKSASYSEQFF.

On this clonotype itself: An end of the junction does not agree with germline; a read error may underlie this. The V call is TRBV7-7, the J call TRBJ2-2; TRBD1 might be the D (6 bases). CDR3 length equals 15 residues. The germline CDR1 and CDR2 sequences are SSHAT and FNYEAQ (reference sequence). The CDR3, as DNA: TGTGCTAGCAGCTTAGGCTTGGGACATTCAGGGGAGCTGTTTTTT. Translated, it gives CASSLGLGHSGELFF.

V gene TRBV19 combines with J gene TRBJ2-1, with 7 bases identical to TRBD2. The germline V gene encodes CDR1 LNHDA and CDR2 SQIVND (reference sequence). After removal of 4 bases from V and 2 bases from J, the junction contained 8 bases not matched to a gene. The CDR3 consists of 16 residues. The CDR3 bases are TGTGCCAGTAGTAGAATAGCGGGCAGACCCTACAATGAGCAGTTCTTC. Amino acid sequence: CASSRIAGRPYNEQFF.

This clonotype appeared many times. The CDR3 nucleotides read TGTGCCAGCCGCCCGGGGGGGCATCAAGAGACCCAGTACTTC. This translates into CASRPGGHQETQYF. The rearrangement joins TRBV11-2 to TRBJ2-5; TRBD2 aligns across 8 bases. CDR3 length: 14 amino acids. From germline, CDR1 is SGHAT and CDR2 FQNNGV. V shed 8 bases and J 2 bases; nucleotides not matched to a gene: 7.

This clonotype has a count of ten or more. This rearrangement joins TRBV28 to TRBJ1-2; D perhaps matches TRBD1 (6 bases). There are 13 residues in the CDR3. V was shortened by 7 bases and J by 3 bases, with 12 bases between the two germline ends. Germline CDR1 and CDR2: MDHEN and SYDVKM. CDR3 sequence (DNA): TGTGCCAGCAATGAACAGGGTTACTATGGCTACACCTTC. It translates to CASNEQGYYGYTF.

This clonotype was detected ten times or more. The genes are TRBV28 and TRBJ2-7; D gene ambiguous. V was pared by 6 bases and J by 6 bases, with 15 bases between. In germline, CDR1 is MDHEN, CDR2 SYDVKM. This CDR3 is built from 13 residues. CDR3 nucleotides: TGTGCCAGCAGCTTTGACATGGTTTCCGAGCAGTACTTC. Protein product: CASSFDMVSEQYF.